The clone carrying this TCR beta chain is a singleton in its sample. Trimming stripped 2 bases from V and 5 bases from J, with 12 bases between. In germline, CDR1 is MNHEY, CDR2 SMNVEV (reference sequence). The CDR3 loop spans 15 amino acids. The data derive from a study of blood T cell repertoires in COVID-19. Study-wide context: Samples came from the United States, Italy and Spain, spanning acute and convalescent COVID-19. T cells, B-cell-depleted T cells, or PBMCs supplied cDNA or gDNA.

Per the original methods: Estimation of nucleated cell counts relied on the amplification of reference gene primers. TCRdb's table, derived via immunoSEQ multiplex PCR, lists solely in-frame clones and lacks some. That table gives V, J and clone size, and the DNA gave D and trimming. The table shows more than 85,000 clones, with roughly 85% occurring only once. The chain recombines TRBV27 with TRBJ1-4; tentative D call: TRBD1 (5 bases). The source of this sequence is a woman aged 55-70 years with acute or convalescent COVID-19. Sample: peripheral blood. The CDR3 coding sequence is TGTGCCAGCAGTTTAGGGGCAGGAGTAAATGAAAAACTGTTTTTT. It yields the protein CASSLGAGVNEKLFF. The full variable domain, its missing parts supplied by reference TRBV27 and TRBJ1-4, is EAQVTQNPRYLITVTGKKLTVTCSQNMNHEYMSWYRQDPGLGLRQIYYSMNVEVTDKGDVPEGYKVSRKEKRNFPLILESPSPNQTSLYFCASSLGAGVNEKLFFGSGTQLSVL.